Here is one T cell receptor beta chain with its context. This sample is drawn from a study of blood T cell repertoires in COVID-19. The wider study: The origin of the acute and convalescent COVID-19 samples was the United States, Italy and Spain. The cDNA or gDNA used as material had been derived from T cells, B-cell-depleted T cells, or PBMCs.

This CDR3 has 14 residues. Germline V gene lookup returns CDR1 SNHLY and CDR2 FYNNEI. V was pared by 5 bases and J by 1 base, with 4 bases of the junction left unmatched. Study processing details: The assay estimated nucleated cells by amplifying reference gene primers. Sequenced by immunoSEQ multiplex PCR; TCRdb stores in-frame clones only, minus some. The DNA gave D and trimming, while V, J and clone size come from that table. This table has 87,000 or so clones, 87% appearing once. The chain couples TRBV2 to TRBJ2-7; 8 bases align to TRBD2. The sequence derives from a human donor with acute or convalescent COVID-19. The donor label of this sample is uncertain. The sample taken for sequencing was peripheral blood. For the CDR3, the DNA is TGTGCCAGCAGTCAGCGGGAGAATTCCTACGAGCAGTACTTC. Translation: CASSQRENSYEQYF.